These 24 T cell receptor beta chains share one sample of origin, sequenced in a study of OX40 agonist ivuxolimab in advanced cancers. The method was immunoSEQ multiplex PCR; TCRdb's version includes in-frame clones alone and lacks a portion of them. The sample holds 75,000 to 80,000 clones, 90% to 95% seen once. The sample here was CD4+ or CD8+ T cells sorted from blood, taken in a trial of the OX40 agonist ivuxolimab. The source is an adult with an advanced solid tumor such as melanoma, head and neck, liver or kidney cancer.

This clone was found once. The CDR3 bases are TGTGCCAGCAGCTATGGGATCAGCACAGATACGCAGTATTTT. It specifies CASSYGISTDTQYF. The chain employs TRBV5-6 and TRBJ2-3, with D uncertain. CDR1 is SGHDT, CDR2 YYEEEE, per germline. Trimming stripped 3 bases from V and 0 bases from J, with 8 bases between. This CDR3 has 14 residues.

The chain employs TRBV10-3 and TRBJ1-5; 7 bases are shared with TRBD1. Per germline, CDR1 ENHRY and CDR2 SYGVKD. J gave up 2 bases and V 5 bases, and 6 bases lay outside the gene matches. This CDR3 has 15 residues. The CDR3 DNA reads TGTGCCATCAGTCGGACAGGAGAGGGCAATCAGCCCCAGCATTTT. This gives the protein CAISRTGEGNQPQHF.

This chain uses TRBV28 with TRBJ1-1; 9 bases line up with TRBD1. The CDR3 is 14 amino acids. J gave up 0 bases and V 11 bases, and 7 bases lay outside the gene matches. The germline V gene encodes CDR1 MDHEN and CDR2 SYDVKM. The CDR3: CAVDRGGVNTEAFF. The CDR3 coding sequence is TGTGCCGTGGACAGGGGAGGGGTGAACACTGAAGCTTTCTTT.

The rearrangement links TRBV27 to TRBJ1-2; 8 bases match TRBD1. The CDR3 sequence is 14 residues long. V lost 0 bases and J lost 6; bases outside the gene matches: 3. The germline V gene encodes CDR1 MNHEY and CDR2 SMNVEV (reference sequence). CDR3 loop: CASSLSAGGHGYTF. CDR3 sequence (DNA): TGTGCCAGCAGTTTATCGGCAGGGGGCCATGGCTACACCTTC.

The gene calls are TRBV6-1 and TRBJ1-2; 7 bases match TRBD1. Trimming at V came to 6 bases and at J to 0 bases, leaving 7 bases not matched to a gene. The CDR3 has 15 amino acids. CDR1 MNHNS and CDR2 SASEGT come from the germline V gene. For the CDR3, the DNA is TGTGCCAGCAGGGATTGGGACAGCGCTAACTATGGCTACACCTTC. Translation: CASRDWDSANYGYTF.

This rearrangement joins TRBV6-6 to TRBJ1-2; 8 bases line up with TRBD1. Looked up from germline, CDR1 is MNHNY and CDR2 is SVGAGI (reference sequence). With V trimmed by 5 bases and J by 5 bases, 10 bases remained unmatched. The length of the CDR3 is 15 residues. The CDR3 nucleotides are TGTGCCAGCAGTCTTACGGGACAGGATAATTATGGCTACACCTTC. Translating it yields CASSLTGQDNYGYTF.

This clone showed up just a few times. Additional DNA sequences in this sample encode the identical CDR3. The gene calls are TRBV4-1 and TRBJ1-1, with D possibly matching TRBD1 (5 bases). V lost 1 base to trimming and J lost 1 base, with 13 bases between them. This CDR3 comprises 16 residues. From germline, CDR1 is MGHRA and CDR2 YSYEKL. The CDR3: CASSQAEAGPNTEAFF. DNA for the CDR3: TGCGCCAGCAGCCAAGCAGAAGCAGGGCCGAACACTGAAGCTTTCTTT.

This clone was detected only once. The V call is TRBV4-1, the J call TRBJ1-4; TRBD1 is a possible D gene (5 bases). CDR1 MGHRA and CDR2 YSYEKL come from the germline V gene. The CDR3 runs 14 residues. The V end was cut by 0 bases, the J end by 7 bases, with 9 bases between. The DNA of the CDR3 is TGCGCCAGCAGCCAAGAACGTGGGGCTGAAAAACTGTTTTTT. This gives the protein CASSQERGAEKLFF.

The genes are TRBV29-1 and TRBJ1-2; D perhaps matches TRBD1 (6 bases). The CDR3 totals 15 residues. Germline V gene sequence: CDR1 SQVTM, CDR2 ANQGSEA. V lost 0 bases and J lost 5, with 16 bases in between. The CDR3 DNA follows: TGCAGCGTTGAAGATCCTAGACAGGTTCCTTATGGCTACACCTTC. Amino acids: CSVEDPRQVPYGYTF.

J is TRBJ2-7 and V is TRBV4-3; D unclear. The germline V gene has CDR1 LGHNA and CDR2 YSLEER. The CDR3 sequence is 17 residues long. Trimming removed 0 bases at V and 4 bases at J, with 19 bases between. CDR3 amino acids: CASSQDRFKSPPYEQYF. CDR3 DNA sequence: TGCGCCAGCAGCCAAGATCGGTTTAAGTCCCCTCCGTACGAGCAGTACTTC.

This chain connects TRBV27 to TRBJ2-7; D perhaps matches TRBD2 (6 bases). The CDR3 has 16 residues. The germline CDR1 and CDR2 sequences are MNHEY and SMNVEV (reference sequence). The ends were cut back, 6 bases at V and 2 bases at J, with 20 bases in the middle. For the CDR3, the DNA is TGTGCCAGCAGACCTCTTTACCGGGACTTCACCTACGAGCAGTACTTC. Amino acids: CASRPLYRDFTYEQYF.

The rearrangement uses TRBV29-1 and TRBJ1-2; D unresolved. This CDR3 has 13 residues. V was shortened by 2 bases and J by 4 bases, with 11 bases between the two germline ends. Germline V CDR1 and CDR2: SQVTM, ANQGSEA. The CDR3 reads CSVEPGWGYGYTF. The CDR3 nucleotides read TGCAGCGTTGAACCGGGTTGGGGCTATGGCTACACCTTC.

V gene TRBV14 combines with J gene TRBJ2-1, with 7 positions matching TRBD2. The germline V gene has CDR1 SGHDN and CDR2 FVKESK. The CDR3 spans 17 residues. V dropped 3 bases and J dropped 0; count of bases not matched to a gene: 8. The CDR3 nucleotides are TGTGCCAGCAGCCAGGTCCTAGCGGACATCTCCTACAATGAGCAGTTCTTC. Translating it yields CASSQVLADISYNEQFF.

The genes are TRBV29-1 and TRBJ1-2; perhaps TRBD1 as D (5 bases). This CDR3 is 13 amino acids long. The V and J ends lost 3 bases and 4 bases respectively, with 12 bases between them. From germline, CDR1 is SQVTM and CDR2 ANQGSEA. CDR3 DNA sequence: TGCAGCGTTGACCCGACAGCCTCCTATGGCTACACCTTC. Encoded protein: CSVDPTASYGYTF.

The V and J genes are TRBV14 and TRBJ1-1, with D unclear. The CDR3 extends over 15 amino acids. V lost 1 base, J lost 1 base, and 10 bases lay in between. The germline V gene has CDR1 SGHDN and CDR2 FVKESK. The CDR3 DNA sequence: TGTGCCAGCAGCCAAGCCAAACGGTCGAACACTGAAGCTTTCTTT. It encodes CASSQAKRSNTEAFF. The variable domain in full, with the rest retrieved from reference TRBV14 and TRBJ1-1, is EAGVTQFPSHSVIEKGQTVTLRCDPISGHDNLYWYRRVMGKEIKFLLHFVKESKQDESGMPNNRFLAERTGGTYSTLKVQPAELEDSGVYFCASSQAKRSNTEAFFGQGTRLTVV.

V and J are TRBV10-3 and TRBJ2-7; TRBD2 matches 8 bases. The length of the CDR3 is 13 residues. V was clipped by 2 bases and J by 7 bases; unmatched bases: 4. Germline CDR1 reads ENHRY; CDR2 reads SYGVKD. This CDR3 is CAISETAGEEQYF. The DNA for the CDR3 is TGTGCCATCAGTGAGACAGCGGGGGAAGAGCAGTACTTC.

V is TRBV15 and J is TRBJ2-7; D ambiguous. V lost 5 bases and J lost 5, with 16 bases in between. CDR3 length equals 14 residues. From germline, CDR1 is LNHNV and CDR2 YYDKDF (reference sequence). In nucleotides, the CDR3 is TGTGCCACCAGCCGTCTAATGACACCAGACGAGCAGTACTTC. Translating gives CATSRLMTPDEQYF.

This sequence joins TRBV7-2 and TRBJ1-1, with D hard to call. The CDR3 loop spans 15 amino acids. The V end lost 1 base, the J end lost 4 bases, and 13 bases lay between the germline ends. Germline V lookup: CDR1 SGHTA, CDR2 FQGNSA. CDR3 bases: TGTGCCAGCAGCTTAGGTCCCGGAATGGGCACTGAAGCTTTCTTT. This encodes CASSLGPGMGTEAFF. Full variable domain (remainder filled in from reference TRBV7-2 and TRBJ1-1): GAGVSQSPSNKVTEKGKDVELRCDPISGHTALYWYRQSLGQGLEFLIYFQGNSAPDKSGLPSDRFSAERTGGSVSTLTIQRTQQEDSAVYLCASSLGPGMGTEAFFGQGTRLTVV.

The chain employs TRBV11-2 and TRBJ2-7, with a possible D match to TRBD1 (6 bases). V was shortened by 0 bases and J by 3 bases, with 12 bases between the two germline ends. Germline V gives CDR1 SGHAT, CDR2 FQNNGV. The CDR3 contains 15 residues. CDR3: CASSLDRSTGYEQYF. The CDR3 DNA follows: TGTGCCAGCAGCTTAGACCGTTCGACAGGCTACGAGCAGTACTTC.

This clone appeared once. The rearrangement joins TRBV28 to TRBJ1-3; unclear D gene. CDR3 size: 13 residues. Trimming removed 2 bases at V and 4 bases at J, with 6 bases between. Per germline, CDR1 MDHEN and CDR2 SYDVKM. CDR3 nucleotide sequence: TGTGCCAGCAGTTTAGGGCAGGGAAACACCATATATTTT. Translating it yields CASSLGQGNTIYF.

The chain recombines TRBV5-6 with TRBJ1-5; D ambiguous. Trimming shortened V by 0 bases and J by 4 bases, and 23 bases separated the two germline ends. The CDR3 totals 19 residues. Germline V gene lookup returns CDR1 SGHDT and CDR2 YYEEEE. In DNA, the CDR3 is TGTGCCAGCAGCTTGGCCGCGCAGGCGGCTAGTTTAAAAAATCAGCCCCAGCATTTT. Protein: CASSLAAQAASLKNQPQHF.

This chain joins TRBV2 and TRBJ2-5; either TRBD1 or TRBD2 may supply D (5 bases each). The germline V and J ends were trimmed by 8 bases and 5 bases, with 6 bases remaining between them. Looked up from germline, CDR1 is SNHLY and CDR2 is FYNNEI. The CDR3 has 10 amino acids. The CDR3 loop is CASGDETQYF. CDR3 nucleotide sequence: TGTGCCAGCGGGGACGAGACCCAGTACTTC.

This clone showed up just once. J is TRBJ1-5 and V is TRBV28; tentatively, D is TRBD1 (6 bases). Germline V lookup: CDR1 MDHEN, CDR2 SYDVKM. V was pared by 6 bases and J by 1 base, with 22 bases between. This CDR3 contains 18 residues. CDR3 sequence (DNA): TGTGCCAGCAGCTCCCCCCCCTTACTAACAGGGAGCAATCAGCCCCAGCATTTT. It encodes CASSSPPLLTGSNQPQHF. The full variable domain, rest sourced from reference TRBV28 and TRBJ1-5, is DVKVTQSSRYLVKRTGEKVFLECVQDMDHENMFWYRQDPGLGLRLIYFSYDVKMKEKGDIPEGYSVSREKKERFSLILESASTNQTSMYLCASSSPPLLTGSNQPQHFGDGTRLSIL.

The J gene is TRBJ2-3, the V gene TRBV10-3; D is undetermined. The V and J ends lost 1 base and 0 bases respectively, with 8 bases between them. The CDR3 consists of 15 residues. Germline assignment: CDR1 ENHRY and CDR2 SYGVKD. In DNA form, the CDR3 reads TGTGCCATCAGTGAGTTGGCGGACAGCACAGATACGCAGTATTTT. It translates to CAISELADSTDTQYF.